Detailed here is one TCR beta chain. The record originates from a study of CD8+ T cells in alopecia areata. Germline V gives CDR1 LGHNA, CDR2 YSLEER. This CDR3 comprises 16 residues. Losses at the gene ends were 2 bases for V and 5 bases for J; bases not matched to a gene: 3. The treatment denotes: oral pan-JAK inhibitor, 5-10 mg twice daily. cDNA reverse transcribed from extracted RNA served as the sequencing template. Clones were read by immunoSEQ multiplex PCR, and TCRdb kept only the in-frame ones, dropping some. This sample has roughly 200,000 clones; over 40% occur once, and the top ten carry approximately 2.4%.

The receptor comes from a human donor with alopecia areata. Sequences were derived from CD4+ T cells sorted from blood, sampled at approximately week 39, from a patient treated with tofacitinib. The chain joins TRBV4-3 to TRBJ2-1, with TRBD2 matching over 13 bases. The CDR3 sequence is CASSQIGTSGNNEQFF. CDR3 DNA sequence: TGCGCCAGCAGCCAAATCGGGACTAGCGGGAACAATGAGCAGTTCTTC.